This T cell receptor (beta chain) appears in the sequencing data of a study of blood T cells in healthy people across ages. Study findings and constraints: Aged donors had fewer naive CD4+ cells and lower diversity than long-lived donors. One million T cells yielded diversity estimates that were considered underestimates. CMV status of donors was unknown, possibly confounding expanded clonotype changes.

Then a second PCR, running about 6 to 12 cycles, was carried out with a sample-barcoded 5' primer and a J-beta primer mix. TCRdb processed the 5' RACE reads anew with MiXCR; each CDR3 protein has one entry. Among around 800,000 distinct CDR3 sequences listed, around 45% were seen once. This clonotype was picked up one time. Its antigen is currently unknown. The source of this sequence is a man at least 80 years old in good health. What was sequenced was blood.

Here the CDR3 reads CASSLEGRRQETQYF. CDR3 nucleotides: TGTGCCAGCAGCTTAGAGGGGCGTAGGCAAGAGACCCAGTACTTC. The chain links TRBV7-2 to TRBJ2-5, with a weak D call TRBD1 (5 bases). The CDR3 extends over 15 amino acids. CDR1 is SGHTA and CDR2 is FQGNSA in the germline V gene. V dropped 1 base and J dropped 2 bases, with 11 bases sitting between them. Drawing the rest from reference TRBV7-2 and TRBJ2-5, the complete variable domain is GAGVSQSPSNKVTEKGKDVELRCDPISGHTALYWYRQSLGQGLEFLIYFQGNSAPDKSGLPSDRFSAERTGGSVSTLTIQRTQQEDSAVYLCASSLEGRRQETQYFGPGTRLLVL.